This T cell receptor beta chain was captured by sequencing in a study of T cells in Graves' hyperthyroidism and ophthalmopathy (dated by TCRdb to 2018 to 2020). For the wider study: Peripheral blood was collected at initial diagnosis, before any treatment. TCR V-J signatures able to tell the groups apart were searched for in a discovery cohort of 95 to 100 patients, of whom over 40 had Graves' ophthalmopathy and some 60 had stable Graves' hyperthyroidism. An independent validation cohort of around 19 hyperthyroidism patients and more than 15 patients who later progressed to ophthalmopathy tested prospective prediction of ophthalmopathy. The approximately 100 discovery patients were divided at random into training and test sets in a 7:3 ratio. Thyroid tissue and blood T-cell repertoires from six or seven Graves' hyperthyroidism patients were also compared in the study. Following sampling, methimazole starting at 30 mg daily was given to hyperthyroidism patients, and high-dose intravenous methylprednisolone was given to ophthalmopathy patients. The paper reports TCR Vbeta CDR3 sequencing of fewer than 150 peripheral blood samples: approximately 41 ophthalmopathy, about 75 hyperthyroidism and around 17 progressor patients. Points the paper makes about the study in general: In cross-validation, a model built on a 13 V-J signature told ophthalmopathy apart from stable hyperthyroidism with approximately 90% sensitivity and around 83% specificity, and in testing the same model reached 80%/75%. During validation, the model predicted progression to ophthalmopathy a median of about 6.3 months ahead of onset, with around 71% sensitivity and 72.22% specificity. Blood samples also contained most of the expanded thyroid clonotypes (frequency above 0.001), which suggests that blood repertoires may reflect thyroid immune responses. No statistical method was used to set the sample size in advance, and investigators knew the group allocation.

Stable Graves' hyperthyroidism was defined as the absence of progression to ophthalmopathy over 18 months of follow-up. Hyperthyroidism patients were aged 18 to 65 years and newly diagnosed, with disease duration of less than 2 months. Any patient with an uncontrolled infection, another autoimmune disease, pregnancy or lactation was excluded. Diagnoses were based on clinical symptoms, serum thyroxine and TRAb, thyroid ultrasound and orbital computed tomography. PBMCs were separated from approximately 10 ml of fresh peripheral blood using Ficoll-Paque density gradient centrifugation. Trizol reagent was used to extract total RNA, and RNA quality was then checked on an Agilent 2100 Bioanalyzer. Reading from cysteine to phenylalanine, the CDR3 counts 15 amino acids. Only the CDR3 DNA stays, 45 bases, in frame from base 1. In the germline V gene, CDR1 corresponds to SQVTM and CDR2 to ANQGSEA. Deletion took 2 bases off V and 6 bases off J, with a span of 19 bases between the germline ends.

This clonotype was seen at least ten times. The antigen this receptor binds is unknown. Base qualities are not recorded, but no much larger clone differs from it by a single base. The TCR beta CDR3 regions were amplified from the RNA transcripts. A first-round RT-PCR of the TCR CDR3 used the HTBI primer set with the Qiagen OneStep RT-PCR kit. A second multiplex PCR round built the libraries, followed by size selection and purification. Paired-end sequencing of the libraries was performed with 100 bp reads on an Illumina HiSeq2000. In the authors' own workflow: SOAPnuke was used to process the raw data, throwing out any read that contained adapters or uncalled bases, had a mean Phred below 15, or lacked an exact constant-primer or identifier match. COPE v1.2.5 was used to merge high-quality paired reads, and clonotypes were defined as unique nucleotide sequences. MiTCR v1.1 was used to align clonotypes to the IMGT TRBV, TRBD and TRBJ reference segments. Analysis was restricted to V-J combinations with a frequency above 0.0001, which covered about 99% of repertoires. The TCS score was defined as the ratio of F50 (clonal expansion) to E x V (chaos), calculated using BLOSUM62-based TCRdist between CDR3 peptides within each V-J. Welch's t-statistics and random forest reduced 514 V-J features to 10 to 15, which were used in a naive Bayes classifier (R e1071). The public reads were run again by TCRdb, first through fastp at Q25 and then through MiXCR, and only productive beta chains were kept. Rows merge per CDR3 protein into single entries with the most common DNA and genes. The V and J calls shown here were made by TCRdb, not taken from the authors' results. Within this sample are about 350,000 distinct CDR3 sequences, with approximately 15% of them counted one time only. The top ten clonotypes cover about 26% of the sample.

This chain joins TRBV29-1 to TRBJ2-5; matching of 5 bases hints at TRBD1 as the D gene. Sequenced material: blood. The receptor's source is a woman in her twenties or thirties with Graves' hyperthyroidism. At the DNA level, the sequence is TGCAGCGTTGAATGGGGCGGCCAGGGCAGGAAGACCCAGTACTTC. It is translated as CSVEWGGQGRKTQYF.